This T cell receptor beta chain is from a study of T cells in Graves' hyperthyroidism and ophthalmopathy. Study findings and constraints: Most clonotypes expanded in thyroid above 0.001 were likewise present in blood.

The CDR3 totals 15 residues. Germline V gene lookup returns CDR1 SGHTA and CDR2 FQGNSA. V lost 4 bases to trimming and J lost 3 bases, with 16 bases between them. TCR beta CDR3 region amplification was performed from RNA transcripts. RT-PCR in the first round (using the HTBI primer set) targeted the TCR CDR3. TCRdb fed the multiplex PCR reads into MiXCR, producing one record per CDR3 protein. The sample has a few hundred thousand distinct CDR3 sequences, under 25% seen once. About this clonotype itself: The antigen remains unidentified.

This receptor was taken from a man aged 18 to 29 with Graves' hyperthyroidism. The chain has TRBV7-2 and TRBJ2-7; D is unclear. Sequencing was done on a sample of blood. The CDR3 bases are TGTGCCAGCAGCTCCAGGTCGTTTGGGCTCTACGAGCAGTACTTC. Its protein product is CASSSRSFGLYEQYF.